This paragraph covers one TCR beta chain sequence. No antigen is known for it. Its ends do not fully match the called genes, so a read error is possible. The authors ran a second PCR of 7 to 11 cycles using a sample-barcoded 5' primer and a J-beta primer mix. TCRdb analysed the 5' RACE reads with MiXCR anew, one entry per CDR3 protein. The repertoire consists of about 650,000 distinct CDR3 sequences, with 32% occurring once and the leading ten covering less than 20%. The CDR3 covers 15 residues. Germline CDR1 is SGHTA and CDR2 is FQGNSA. This sample was included in a study of blood T cells in healthy people across ages. Whole-study results and caveats: Naive T cell percentage by flow cytometry tracked strongly with beta diversity.

The chain uses TRBV7-2 and TRBJ2-7; 8 bases map to TRBD2. The better agreement between TRBJ2-5 and the DNA end casts doubt on the J call. Sequenced material: blood. The receptor's source is a woman aged 80 or over in good health. This chain's CDR3 is CAGSDGGAGKETQYF. In nucleotides, the CDR3 is TGTGCCGGCAGCGACGGGGGGGCCGGGAAGGAGACCCAGTACTTC.